The T cell receptor beta chain described here comes from a study of OX40 agonist ivuxolimab in advanced cancers. Whole-study context: Allowance was made for prior anti-PD-1, anti-PD-L1 or anti-CTLA-4 therapy, and 40% to 45% had some. There were three patients with partial responses, one having hepatocellular carcinoma and two cutaneous melanoma. Findings of the study overall: At 0.1 to 3.0 mg/kg and by week 6, CD4+ and CD8+ T cells in the blood had expanded clonally.

The CDR3 length is 15 residues. Germline lookup yields CDR1 MNHEY and CDR2 SVGAGI. Trimming stripped 6 bases from V and 6 bases from J, with 20 bases between. Some clones are missing from TCRdb's copy, which holds only in-frame ones; the method was immunoSEQ multiplex PCR. Here the sample spans 30,000 to 40,000 clones, about 74% being singletons. As for this clone: What it binds is not known.

This TCR was sampled from an adult with an advanced solid tumor such as melanoma, head and neck, liver or kidney cancer. Source: CD4+ or CD8+ T cells sorted from blood, taken in a trial of the OX40 agonist ivuxolimab. The chain uses TRBV6-5 and TRBJ2-5; perhaps TRBD2 as D (6 bases). CDR3 bases: TGTGCCAGCAGCGACGACTTTGCTAGCGTGAAGACCCAGTACTTC. Encoded protein: CASSDDFASVKTQYF.